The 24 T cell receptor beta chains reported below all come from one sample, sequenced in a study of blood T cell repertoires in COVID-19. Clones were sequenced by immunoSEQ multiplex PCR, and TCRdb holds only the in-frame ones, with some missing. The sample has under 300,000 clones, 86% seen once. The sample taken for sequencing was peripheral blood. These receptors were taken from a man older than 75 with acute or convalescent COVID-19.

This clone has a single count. CDR3 nucleotides: TGTGCCAGCAGCTTAGATTCCATACTCCCGGGGACCCAGTACTTC. Protein product: CASSLDSILPGTQYF. V and J are TRBV11-2 and TRBJ2-5; no firm D call. Germline assignment: CDR1 SGHAT and CDR2 FQNNGV. The ends were cut back, 0 bases at V and 7 bases at J, with 15 bases in the middle. CDR3 length: 15 amino acids. The full variable domain, in which reference TRBV11-2 and TRBJ2-5 provide the parts outside the CDR3, is EAGVAQSPRYKIIEKRQSVAFWCNPISGHATLYWYQQILGQGPKLLIQFQNNGVVDDSQLPKDRFSAERLKGVDSTLKIQPAKLEDSAVYLCASSLDSILPGTQYFGPGTRLLVL.

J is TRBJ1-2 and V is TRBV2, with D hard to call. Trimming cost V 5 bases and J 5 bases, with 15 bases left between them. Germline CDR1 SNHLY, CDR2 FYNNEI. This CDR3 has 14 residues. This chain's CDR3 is CASSTSRGGYGYTF. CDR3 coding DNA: TGTGCCAGCAGTACCTCTCGGGGAGGGTATGGCTACACCTTC.

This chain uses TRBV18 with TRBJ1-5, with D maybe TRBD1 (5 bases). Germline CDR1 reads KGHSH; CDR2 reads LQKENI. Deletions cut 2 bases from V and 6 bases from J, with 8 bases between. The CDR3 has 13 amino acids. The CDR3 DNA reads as TGTGCCAGCTCACCAGGGGGAGGTCAGCCCCAGCATTTT. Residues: CASSPGGGQPQHF.

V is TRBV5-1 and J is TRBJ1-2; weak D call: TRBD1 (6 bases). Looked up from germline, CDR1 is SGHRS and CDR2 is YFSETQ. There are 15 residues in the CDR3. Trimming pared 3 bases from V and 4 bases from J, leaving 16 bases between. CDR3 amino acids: CASSSDSTGSYGYTF. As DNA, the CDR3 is TGCGCCAGCAGCTCAGACTCCACAGGGAGCTATGGCTACACCTTC.

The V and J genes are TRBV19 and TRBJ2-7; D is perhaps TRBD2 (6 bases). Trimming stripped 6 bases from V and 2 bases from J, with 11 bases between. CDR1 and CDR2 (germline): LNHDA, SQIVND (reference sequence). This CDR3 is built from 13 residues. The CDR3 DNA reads TGTGCCAGTAGGGGACTTGTGACCTACGAGCAGTACTTC. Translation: CASRGLVTYEQYF.

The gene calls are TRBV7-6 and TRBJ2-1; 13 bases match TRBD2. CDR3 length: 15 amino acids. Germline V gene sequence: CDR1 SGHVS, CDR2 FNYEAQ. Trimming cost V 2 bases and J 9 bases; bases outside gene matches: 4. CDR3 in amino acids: CASSLMGLAGLEQFF. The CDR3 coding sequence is TGTGCCAGCAGCTTAATGGGACTAGCGGGACTTGAGCAGTTCTTC.

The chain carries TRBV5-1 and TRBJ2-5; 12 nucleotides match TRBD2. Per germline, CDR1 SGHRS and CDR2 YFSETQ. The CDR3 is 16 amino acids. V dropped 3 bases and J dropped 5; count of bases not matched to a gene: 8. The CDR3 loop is CASSYASGGAGETQYF. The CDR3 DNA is TGCGCCAGCAGCTACGCTAGCGGGGGGGCCGGGGAGACCCAGTACTTC.

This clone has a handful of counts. This CDR3 reads CASSSGLDGTQYF. In DNA form, the CDR3 reads TGTGCCAGCAGCTCGGGACTAGATGGGACCCAGTACTTC. The chain employs TRBV7-2 and TRBJ2-5; 8 bases align to TRBD2. The CDR3 sequence is 13 residues long. V was clipped by 4 bases and J by 7 bases; unmatched bases: 5. Germline lookup yields CDR1 SGHTA and CDR2 FQGNSA.

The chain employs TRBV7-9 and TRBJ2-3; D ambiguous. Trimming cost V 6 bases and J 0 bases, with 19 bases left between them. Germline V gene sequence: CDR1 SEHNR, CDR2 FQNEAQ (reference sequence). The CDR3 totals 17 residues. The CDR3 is CASSSARVPLSTDTQYF. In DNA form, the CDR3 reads TGTGCCAGCAGTTCGGCTCGGGTCCCCCTAAGCACAGATACGCAGTATTTT.

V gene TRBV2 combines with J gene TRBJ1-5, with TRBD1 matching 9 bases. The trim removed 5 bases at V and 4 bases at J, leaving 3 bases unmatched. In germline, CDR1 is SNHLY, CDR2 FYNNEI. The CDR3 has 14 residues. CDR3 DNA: TGTGCCAGCAGTAGGGGACAGGGTAATCAGCCCCAGCATTTT. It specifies CASSRGQGNQPQHF.

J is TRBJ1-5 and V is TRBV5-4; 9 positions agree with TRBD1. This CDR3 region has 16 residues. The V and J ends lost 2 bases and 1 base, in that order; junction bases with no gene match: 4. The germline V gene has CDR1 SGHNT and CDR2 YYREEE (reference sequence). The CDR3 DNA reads TGTGCCAGCAGCTTACAGGGGGCGCAGAGCAATCAGCCCCAGCATTTT. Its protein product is CASSLQGAQSNQPQHF.

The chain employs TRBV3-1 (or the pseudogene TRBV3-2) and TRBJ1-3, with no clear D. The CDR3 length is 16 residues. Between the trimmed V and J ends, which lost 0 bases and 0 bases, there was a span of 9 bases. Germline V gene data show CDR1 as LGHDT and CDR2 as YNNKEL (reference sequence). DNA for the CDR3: TGTGCCAGCAGCCAAGAGAGGTTTCACTCTGGAAACACCATATATTTT. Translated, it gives CASSQERFHSGNTIYF.

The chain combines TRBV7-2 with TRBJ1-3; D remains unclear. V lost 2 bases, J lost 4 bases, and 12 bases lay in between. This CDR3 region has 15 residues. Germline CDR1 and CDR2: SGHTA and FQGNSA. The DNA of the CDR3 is TGTGCCAGCAGCTTATCGTCCACGGGAGGAAACACCATATATTTT. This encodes CASSLSSTGGNTIYF.

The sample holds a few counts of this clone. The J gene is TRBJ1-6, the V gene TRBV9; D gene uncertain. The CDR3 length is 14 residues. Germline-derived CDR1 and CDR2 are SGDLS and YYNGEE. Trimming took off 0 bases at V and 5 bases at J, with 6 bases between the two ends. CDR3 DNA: TGTGCCAGCAGCGTAGTAGCTAATAATTCACCCCTCCACTTT. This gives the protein CASSVVANNSPLHF.

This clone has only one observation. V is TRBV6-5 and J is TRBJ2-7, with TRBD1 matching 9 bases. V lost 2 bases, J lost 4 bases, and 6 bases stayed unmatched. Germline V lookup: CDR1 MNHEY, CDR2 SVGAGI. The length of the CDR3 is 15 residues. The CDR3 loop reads CASSYQFGTGYEQYF. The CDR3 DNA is TGTGCCAGCAGTTACCAGTTTGGGACAGGGTACGAGCAGTACTTC.

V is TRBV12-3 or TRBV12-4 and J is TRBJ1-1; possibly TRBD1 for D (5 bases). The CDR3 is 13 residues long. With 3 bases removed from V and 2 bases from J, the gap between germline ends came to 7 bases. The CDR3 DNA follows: TGTGCCAGCAGTTTGACAGATAACACTGAAGCTTTCTTT. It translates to CASSLTDNTEAFF.

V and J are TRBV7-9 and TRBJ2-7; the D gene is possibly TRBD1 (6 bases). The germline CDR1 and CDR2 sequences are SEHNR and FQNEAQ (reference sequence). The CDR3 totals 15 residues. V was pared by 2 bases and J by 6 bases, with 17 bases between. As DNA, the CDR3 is TGTGCCAGCAGCTTAAGCCCCCGGACAGTAGGCGAGCAGTACTTC. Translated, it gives CASSLSPRTVGEQYF.

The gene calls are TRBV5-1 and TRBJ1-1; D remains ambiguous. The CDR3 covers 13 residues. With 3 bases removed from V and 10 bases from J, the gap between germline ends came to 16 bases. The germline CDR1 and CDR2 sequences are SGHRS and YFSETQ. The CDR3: CASSSVGGRVAFF. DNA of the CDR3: TGCGCCAGCAGCTCCGTAGGCGGCCGGGTAGCTTTCTTT.

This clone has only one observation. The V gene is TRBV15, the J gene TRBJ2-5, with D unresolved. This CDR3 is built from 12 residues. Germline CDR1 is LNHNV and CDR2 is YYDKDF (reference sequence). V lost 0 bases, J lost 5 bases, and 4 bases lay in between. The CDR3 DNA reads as TGTGCCACCAGCAGAGACGGGGAGACCCAGTACTTC. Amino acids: CATSRDGETQYF.

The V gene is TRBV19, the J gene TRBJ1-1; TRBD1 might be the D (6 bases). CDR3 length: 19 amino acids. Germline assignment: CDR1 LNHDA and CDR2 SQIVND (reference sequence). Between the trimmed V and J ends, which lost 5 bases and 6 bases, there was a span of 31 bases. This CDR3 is CASSPESRLNRNRAAEAFF. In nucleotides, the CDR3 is TGTGCCAGTAGTCCCGAATCACGCCTCAACCGAAACAGGGCCGCTGAAGCTTTCTTT.

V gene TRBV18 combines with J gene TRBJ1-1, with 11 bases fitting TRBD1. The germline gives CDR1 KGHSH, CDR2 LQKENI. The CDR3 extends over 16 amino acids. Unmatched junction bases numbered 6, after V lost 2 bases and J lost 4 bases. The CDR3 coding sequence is TGTGCCAGCTCACCAAACTCCGGGACAGGGGGCACTGAAGCTTTCTTT. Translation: CASSPNSGTGGTEAFF.

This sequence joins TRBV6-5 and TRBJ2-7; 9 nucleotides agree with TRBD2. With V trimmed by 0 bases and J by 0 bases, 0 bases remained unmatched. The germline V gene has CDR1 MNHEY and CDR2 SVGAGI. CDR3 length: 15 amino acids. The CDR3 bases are TGTGCCAGCAGTTACTCGGGACTAGCCTCCTACGAGCAGTACTTC. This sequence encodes CASSYSGLASYEQYF.

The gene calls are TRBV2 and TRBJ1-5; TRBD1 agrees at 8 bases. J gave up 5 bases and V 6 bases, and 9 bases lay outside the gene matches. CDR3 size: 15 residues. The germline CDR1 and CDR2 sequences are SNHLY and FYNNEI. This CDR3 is CASRPTGGGYQPQHF. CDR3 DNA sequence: TGTGCCAGCAGACCCACAGGGGGAGGGTATCAGCCCCAGCATTTT.

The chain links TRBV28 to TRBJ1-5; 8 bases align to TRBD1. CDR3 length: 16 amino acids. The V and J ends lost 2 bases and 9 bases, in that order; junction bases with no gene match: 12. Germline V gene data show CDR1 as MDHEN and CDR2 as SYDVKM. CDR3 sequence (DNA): TGTGCCAGCAGTTTACAGGACAGGGTTGTTCGGCGGCCCCAGCATTTT. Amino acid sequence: CASSLQDRVVRRPQHF.